The 14 T cell receptor beta chains below all came from one sample that was sequenced in a study of technical replicates of blood from a few donors. Profiled with immunoSEQ multiplex PCR; TCRdb holds only in-frame clones, not every one. The sample yields over 50,000 clones, around 97% seen once. Sequences were obtained from T cells isolated from PBMCs. The receptors shown here come from a human donor in good health.

The chain joins TRBV5-1 to TRBJ2-3, with 10 bases that match TRBD2. CDR1 and CDR2 from the germline V gene are SGHRS and YFSETQ. The CDR3 covers 16 residues. Unmatched junction bases numbered 11, after V lost 3 bases and J lost 7 bases. CDR3 bases: TGCGCCAGCAGCTCGGCCGGGACTAGCGTCCAGAATACGCAGTATTTT. Translating gives CASSSAGTSVQNTQYF.

The V call is TRBV28, the J call TRBJ1-2, with 10 bases fitting TRBD1. J lost 4 bases, V lost 5 bases, and 10 bases had no gene match. The CDR3 is 16 amino acids. Per germline, CDR1 MDHEN and CDR2 SYDVKM. The CDR3 loop reads CASSQIWGQGTYGYTF. The CDR3 bases are TGTGCCAGCAGTCAAATTTGGGGACAGGGGACCTATGGCTACACCTTC.

This chain uses TRBV6-1 with TRBJ1-6; the match to TRBD1 covers 7 bases. The CDR3 has 14 amino acids. Germline V lookup: CDR1 MNHNS, CDR2 SASEGT. The V segment lost 9 bases and the J segment 7 bases; nucleotides outside the gene matches: 9. CDR3 amino acids: CAREDREVNSPLHF. DNA of the CDR3: TGTGCCAGAGAAGACAGGGAGGTGAATTCACCCCTCCACTTT.

The chain is built from TRBV5-4 and TRBJ2-1; 9 positions match TRBD1. The CDR3 covers 15 residues. Trimming at V came to 5 bases and at J to 4 bases, leaving 7 bases not matched to a gene. From germline, CDR1 is SGHNT and CDR2 YYREEE (reference sequence). The CDR3 here is CASSPGTGPYNEQFF. DNA of the CDR3: TGTGCCAGCAGTCCCGGGACAGGGCCTTACAATGAGCAGTTCTTC.

V and J are TRBV5-1 and TRBJ2-5, with TRBD1 as a possible D gene (7 bases). Germline V lookup: CDR1 SGHRS, CDR2 YFSETQ. The CDR3 covers 13 residues. V dropped 3 bases and J dropped 11 bases, with 17 bases sitting between them. As DNA, the CDR3 is TGCGCCAGCAGCTGGAGGGACAGCGGATCACAGTACTTC. Its protein is CASSWRDSGSQYF.

V usage is TRBV5-1 and J usage is TRBJ1-1; no firm D call. Between the trimmed V and J ends, which lost 0 bases and 1 base, there was a span of 7 bases. This CDR3 comprises 14 residues. Germline V gene sequence: CDR1 SGHRS, CDR2 YFSETQ. The CDR3 nucleotides read TGCGCCAGCAGCTTGGCAGGCGCGAACACTGAAGCTTTCTTT. Encoded protein: CASSLAGANTEAFF.

The V and J genes are TRBV9 and TRBJ2-5; tentatively, D is TRBD2 (5 bases). Germline CDR1 reads SGDLS; CDR2 reads YYNGEE. This CDR3 region has 13 residues. Between the trimmed V and J ends, which lost 4 bases and 1 base, there was a span of 8 bases. CDR3 bases: TGTGCCAGCAGCCAGGAGGTCCAAGAGACCCAGTACTTC. This encodes CASSQEVQETQYF.

The chain carries TRBV27 and TRBJ1-6; TRBD1 agrees at 7 bases. The CDR3 is made up of 21 amino acids. CDR1 is MNHEY, CDR2 SMNVEV, per germline (reference sequence). Unmatched junction bases numbered 20, after V lost 6 bases and J lost 0 bases. DNA for the CDR3: TGTGCCAGCAGCCTCATGGCCTTAGGCGAGGGGGCGAGCTCCTATAATTCACCCCTCCACTTT. Translation gives CASSLMALGEGASSYNSPLHF.

J is TRBJ1-6 and V is TRBV5-1; maybe TRBD1 (5 bases). The CDR3 spans 17 residues. Trimming took off 1 base at V and 7 bases at J, with 18 bases between the two ends. CDR1 SGHRS and CDR2 YFSETQ come from the germline V gene. CDR3 loop: CASSLFSVGVENSPLHF. CDR3 nucleotide sequence: TGCGCCAGCAGCTTGTTCTCGGTAGGGGTAGAGAATTCACCCCTCCACTTT.

This chain joins TRBV6-5 and TRBJ2-3; D gene unclear. The V gene lost 5 bases and the J gene lost 2 bases, with 8 bases spanning the gap. The CDR3 consists of 13 residues. The V gene's germline CDR1 is MNHEY and CDR2 SVGAGI. DNA for the CDR3: TGTGCCAGCAGTCGTCCCTTCACAGATACGCAGTATTTT. Translation gives CASSRPFTDTQYF.

This clone occurred once. V usage is TRBV5-1 and J usage is TRBJ1-4; 8 nucleotides match TRBD1. CDR3 length: 13 residues. Trimming cost V 7 bases and J 7 bases; bases outside gene matches: 6. Germline CDR1 and CDR2: SGHRS and YFSETQ. As DNA, the CDR3 is TGCGCCAGCGGACAGGGTATTGGTGAAAAACTGTTTTTT. Translation: CASGQGIGEKLFF.

The V call is TRBV6-5, the J call TRBJ2-5, with a weak D call TRBD2 (6 bases). The CDR3 runs 15 residues. The V gene's germline CDR1 is MNHEY and CDR2 SVGAGI. Trimming took off 0 bases at V and 2 bases at J, with 10 bases between the two ends. CDR3 loop: CASSYSNGGQETQYF. CDR3 nucleotide sequence: TGTGCCAGCAGTTACTCGAACGGGGGACAAGAGACCCAGTACTTC.

The chain is built from TRBV11-3 and TRBJ1-6; 10 bases are shared with TRBD1. Per germline, CDR1 SGHNT and CDR2 YENEEA. The V and J ends lost 4 bases and 6 bases, in that order; junction bases with no gene match: 3. This CDR3 comprises 15 residues. The CDR3 is CASSSRQGANSPLHF. The CDR3 DNA sequence: TGTGCCAGCAGCTCGCGACAGGGGGCTAATTCACCCCTCCACTTT.

This chain joins TRBV11-2 and TRBJ2-5; 10 bases are shared with TRBD2. J gave up 5 bases and V 8 bases, and 8 bases lay outside the gene matches. The CDR3 has 14 residues. CDR1 and CDR2 from the germline V gene are SGHAT and FQNNGV. As DNA, the CDR3 is TGTGCCAGCTGCCCAGCGGGGGGGCTTGAGACCCAGTACTTC. This gives the protein CASCPAGGLETQYF.